This T cell receptor beta chain originates from a study of T cells in Graves' hyperthyroidism and ophthalmopathy. This clonotype was seen ten or more times. The source material, RNA transcripts, was used to amplify TCR beta CDR3 regions. HTBI primers were used for first-round RT-PCR of the TCR CDR3. TCRdb used MiXCR to reprocess the multiplex PCR reads, holding one entry per CDR3 protein. Seen here are about 380,000 distinct CDR3 sequences, approximately 18% observed once, and the top ten hold 40% to 45%. This receptor was taken from a man between 18 and 35 years old with Graves' ophthalmopathy. The sample consisted of blood.

This CDR3 is CASSLGGRVDTQYF. CDR3 nucleotide sequence: TGTGCCAGCAGTTTAGGCGGCAGAGTAGATACGCAGTATTTT. The chain is built from TRBV12-3 or TRBV12-4 and TRBJ2-3; D gene uncertain. This CDR3 is built from 14 residues. V shed 1 base and J shed 5 bases, with 10 bases lying between them.